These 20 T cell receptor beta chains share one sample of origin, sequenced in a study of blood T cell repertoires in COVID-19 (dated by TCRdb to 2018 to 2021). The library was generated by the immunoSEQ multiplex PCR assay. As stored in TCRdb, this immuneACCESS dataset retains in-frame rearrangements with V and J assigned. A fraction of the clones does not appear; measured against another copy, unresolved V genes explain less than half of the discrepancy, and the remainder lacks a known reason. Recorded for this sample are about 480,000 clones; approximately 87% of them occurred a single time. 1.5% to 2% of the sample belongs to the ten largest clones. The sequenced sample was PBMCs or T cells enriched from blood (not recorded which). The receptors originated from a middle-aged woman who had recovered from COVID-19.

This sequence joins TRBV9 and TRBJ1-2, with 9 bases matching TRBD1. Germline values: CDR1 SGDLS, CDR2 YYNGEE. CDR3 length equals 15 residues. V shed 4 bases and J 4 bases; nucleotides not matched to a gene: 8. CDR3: CASSRPGTGPYGYTF. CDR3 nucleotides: TGTGCCAGCAGCCGTCCCGGGACAGGGCCCTATGGCTACACCTTC.

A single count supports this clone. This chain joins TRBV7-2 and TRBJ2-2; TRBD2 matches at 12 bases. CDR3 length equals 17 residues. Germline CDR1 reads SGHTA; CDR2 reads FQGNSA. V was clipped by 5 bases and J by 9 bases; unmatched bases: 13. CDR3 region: CASSPGPSGRGLWELFF. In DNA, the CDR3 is TGTGCCAGCAGCCCCGGCCCTAGCGGGAGGGGTTTATGGGAGCTGTTTTTT.

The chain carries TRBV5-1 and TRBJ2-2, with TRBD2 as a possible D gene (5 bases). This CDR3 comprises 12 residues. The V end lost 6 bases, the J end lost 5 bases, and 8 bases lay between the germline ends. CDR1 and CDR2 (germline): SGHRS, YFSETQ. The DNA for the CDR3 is TGCGCCAGCATGAGGGATACCGGGGAGCTGTTTTTT. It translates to CASMRDTGELFF.

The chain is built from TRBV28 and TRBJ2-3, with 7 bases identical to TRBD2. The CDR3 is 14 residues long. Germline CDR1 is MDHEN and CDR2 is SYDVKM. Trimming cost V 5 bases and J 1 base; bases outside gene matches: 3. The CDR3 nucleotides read TGTGCCAGCAGTCCAGGACTAGGCACAGATACGCAGTATTTT. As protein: CASSPGLGTDTQYF. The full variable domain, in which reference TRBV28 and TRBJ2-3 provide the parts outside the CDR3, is DVKVTQSSRYLVKRTGEKVFLECVQDMDHENMFWYRQDPGLGLRLIYFSYDVKMKEKGDIPEGYSVSREKKERFSLILESASTNQTSMYLCASSPGLGTDTQYFGPGTRLTVL.

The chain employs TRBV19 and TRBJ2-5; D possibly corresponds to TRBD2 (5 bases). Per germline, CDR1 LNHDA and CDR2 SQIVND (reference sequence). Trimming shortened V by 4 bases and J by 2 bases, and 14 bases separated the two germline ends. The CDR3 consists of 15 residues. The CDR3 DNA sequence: TGTGCCAGTAGTACAAGCGGCGGGTTACAAGAGACCCAGTACTTC. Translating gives CASSTSGGLQETQYF.

The CDR3 region is CASSHGLARRDNEQFF. The CDR3 DNA reads TGTGCCAGCAGTCACGGACTAGCGCGAAGGGATAATGAGCAGTTCTTC. The J gene is TRBJ2-1, the V gene TRBV6-2 or TRBV6-3; 9 bases match TRBD2. The germline V gene encodes CDR1 MNHEY and CDR2 SVGEGT. The CDR3 totals 16 residues. J gave up 7 bases and V 5 bases, and 12 bases lay outside the gene matches.

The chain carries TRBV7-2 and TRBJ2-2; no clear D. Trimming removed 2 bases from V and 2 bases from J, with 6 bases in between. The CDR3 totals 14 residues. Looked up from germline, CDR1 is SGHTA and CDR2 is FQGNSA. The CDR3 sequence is CASSLSTNTGELFF. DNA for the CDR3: TGTGCCAGCAGCTTATCAACTAACACCGGGGAGCTGTTTTTT.

The CDR3, as DNA: TGTGCCAGCAGCTTAGACAGAGCAACTGAAGCTTTCTTT. Amino acid sequence: CASSLDRATEAFF. The chain uses TRBV7-6 and TRBJ1-1; the D is unclear. This CDR3 is 13 amino acids long. Germline-derived CDR1 and CDR2 are SGHVS and FNYEAQ. The germline V and J ends were trimmed by 1 base and 5 bases, with 8 bases remaining between them.

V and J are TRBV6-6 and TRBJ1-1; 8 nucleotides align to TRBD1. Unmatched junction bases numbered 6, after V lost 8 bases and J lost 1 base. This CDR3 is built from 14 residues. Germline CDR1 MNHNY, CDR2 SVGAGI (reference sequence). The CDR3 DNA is TGTGCCAGCTTCATCGACAGGGGGAACACTGAAGCTTTCTTT. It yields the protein CASFIDRGNTEAFF.

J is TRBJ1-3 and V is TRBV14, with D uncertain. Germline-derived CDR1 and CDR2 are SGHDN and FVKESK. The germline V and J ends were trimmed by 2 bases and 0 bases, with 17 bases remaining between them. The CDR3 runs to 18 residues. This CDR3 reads CASSQSRITRLSGNTIYF. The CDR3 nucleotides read TGTGCCAGCAGCCAATCCAGGATTACAAGGCTCTCTGGAAACACCATATATTTT. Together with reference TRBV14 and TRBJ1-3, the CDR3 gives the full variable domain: EAGVTQFPSHSVIEKGQTVTLRCDPISGHDNLYWYRRVMGKEIKFLLHFVKESKQDESGMPNNRFLAERTGGTYSTLKVQPAELEDSGVYFCASSQSRITRLSGNTIYFGEGSWLTVV.

Written as DNA, the CDR3 is TGTGCCAGCAGTATCAGGGACACCTCCTACGAGCAGTACTTC. Amino acid sequence: CASSIRDTSYEQYF. V gene TRBV9 combines with J gene TRBJ2-7, with a weak D call TRBD1 (6 bases). Trimming stripped 5 bases from V and 0 bases from J, with 12 bases between. The germline V gene encodes CDR1 SGDLS and CDR2 YYNGEE. This CDR3 has 14 residues.

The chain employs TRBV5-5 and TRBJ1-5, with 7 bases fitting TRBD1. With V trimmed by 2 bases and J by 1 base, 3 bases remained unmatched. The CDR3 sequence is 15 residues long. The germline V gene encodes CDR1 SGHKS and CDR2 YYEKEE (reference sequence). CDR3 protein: CASSFQTGSNQPQHF. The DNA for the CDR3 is TGTGCCAGCAGCTTTCAGACAGGGAGCAATCAGCCCCAGCATTTT.

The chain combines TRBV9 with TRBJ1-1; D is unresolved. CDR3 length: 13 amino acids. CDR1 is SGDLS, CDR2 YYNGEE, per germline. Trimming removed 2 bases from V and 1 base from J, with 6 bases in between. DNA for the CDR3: TGTGCCAGCAGCGTGGGAGAGAACACTGAAGCTTTCTTT. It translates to CASSVGENTEAFF.

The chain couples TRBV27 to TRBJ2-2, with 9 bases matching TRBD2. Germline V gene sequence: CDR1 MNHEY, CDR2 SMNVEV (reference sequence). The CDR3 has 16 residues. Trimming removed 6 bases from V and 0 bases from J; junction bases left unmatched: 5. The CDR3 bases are TGTGCCAGCAGCCCCGGCGGGAGGGCGAACACCGGGGAGCTGTTTTTT. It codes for CASSPGGRANTGELFF.

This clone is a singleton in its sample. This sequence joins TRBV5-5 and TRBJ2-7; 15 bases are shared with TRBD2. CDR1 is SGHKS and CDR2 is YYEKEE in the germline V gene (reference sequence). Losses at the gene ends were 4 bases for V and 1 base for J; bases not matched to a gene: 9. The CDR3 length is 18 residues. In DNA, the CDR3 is TGTGCCAGCAGCATCGACAGAGGACTAGCGGGAGGGTCCTACGAGCAGTACTTC. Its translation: CASSIDRGLAGGSYEQYF.

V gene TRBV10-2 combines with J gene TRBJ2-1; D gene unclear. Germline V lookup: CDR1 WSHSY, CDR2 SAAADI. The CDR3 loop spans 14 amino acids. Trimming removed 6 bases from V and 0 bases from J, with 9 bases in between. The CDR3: CASSESSSYNEQFF. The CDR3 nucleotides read TGCGCCAGCAGCGAATCTAGCTCCTACAATGAGCAGTTCTTC.

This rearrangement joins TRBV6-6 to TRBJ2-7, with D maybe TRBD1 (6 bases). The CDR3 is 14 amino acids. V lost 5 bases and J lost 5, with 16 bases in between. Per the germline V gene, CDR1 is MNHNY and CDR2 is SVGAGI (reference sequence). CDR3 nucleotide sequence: TGTGCCAGCAGTCTTACAGGGTCCCTGGACGAGCAGTACTTC. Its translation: CASSLTGSLDEQYF.

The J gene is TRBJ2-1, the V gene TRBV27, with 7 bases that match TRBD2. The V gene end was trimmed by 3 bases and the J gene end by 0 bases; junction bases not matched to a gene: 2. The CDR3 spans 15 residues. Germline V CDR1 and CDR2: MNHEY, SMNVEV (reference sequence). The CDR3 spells CASSLRGSSYNEQFF. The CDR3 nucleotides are TGTGCCAGCAGTTTGCGGGGGAGCTCCTACAATGAGCAGTTCTTC.

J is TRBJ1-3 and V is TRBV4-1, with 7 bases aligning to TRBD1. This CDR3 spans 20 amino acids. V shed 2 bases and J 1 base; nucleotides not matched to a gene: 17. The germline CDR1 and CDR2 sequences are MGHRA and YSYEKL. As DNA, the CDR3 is TGCGCCAGCAGCCAATTCTTCTATGTCTATTTACAGGGGTCTGGAAACACCATATATTTT. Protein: CASSQFFYVYLQGSGNTIYF.

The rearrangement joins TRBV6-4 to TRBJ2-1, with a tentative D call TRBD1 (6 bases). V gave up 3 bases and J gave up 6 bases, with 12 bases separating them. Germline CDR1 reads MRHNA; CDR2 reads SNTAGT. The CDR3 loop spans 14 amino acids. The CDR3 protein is CASSEWQGINEQFF. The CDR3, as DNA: TGTGCCAGCAGTGAGTGGCAGGGGATCAATGAGCAGTTCTTC.